This TCR beta chain was identified during a study of shared clonotypes between healthy human individuals. Whole-study findings and limits: Generally, naive subsets came out with larger estimated richness than memory subsets. Generation probability values for non-shared clonotypes were lower than those for clonotypes shared by all four donors.

CD8 cells regarded as naive lacked CD45RO, were positively chosen for CCR7, and omitted terminally differentiated effector memory CD45RA+ cells. Concerning this clone itself: The antigen is not known.

Measured with immunoSEQ multiplex PCR; TCRdb has only the in-frame clones, and not every one. The data contain millions of clones, roughly 94% of them singletons. Sequenced: naive CD8+ T cells sorted from blood. This sequence originates from a man younger than 35 in good health.

CDR3 protein: CASSAGQRQLTYEQYF. CDR3 coding DNA: TGCGCCAGCAGCGCGGGACAGAGGCAACTAACCTACGAGCAGTACTTC. This sequence joins TRBV5-1 and TRBJ2-7, with a tentative D call TRBD1 (7 bases). The germline V and J ends were trimmed by 4 bases and 2 bases, with 19 bases remaining between them. The germline CDR1 and CDR2 sequences are SGHRS and YFSETQ. This CDR3 is 16 amino acids long.